This T cell receptor beta chain was recovered during a study of T cell responses to AZD1222 COVID-19 vaccine. Data came from immunoSEQ multiplex PCR; TCRdb stores just in-frame clones and leaves some out. Altogether 85,000 to 120,000 clones are present, 90% being singletons, with the ten largest covering around 5%. This clone was counted a single time. This CDR3 contains 14 residues. J gave up 7 bases and V 5 bases, and 10 bases lay outside the gene matches. The V gene's germline CDR1 is SEHNR and CDR2 FQNEAQ (reference sequence). Sequenced material: peripheral blood, taken on day 0 of AZD1222 vaccination. This sequence originates from an adult in good health. This chain joins TRBV7-9 and TRBJ2-7, with TRBD2 identical over 8 bases. The CDR3 DNA sequence: TGTGCCAGCAGCCCTATGGATCGCGGGGGGGAGCAGTACTTC. Its translation is CASSPMDRGGEQYF.